The entry below gives a single TCR beta chain sequence along with its context. The sample comes from a study of cytomegalovirus exposure and HLA in healthy donors. Between the trimmed V and J ends, which lost 7 bases and 12 bases, there was a span of 21 bases. The CDR3 has 13 residues. The germline V gene has CDR1 MNHEY and CDR2 SVGAGI. The PCR contained 60 Vbeta and 13 Jbeta primers. Produced via immunoSEQ multiplex PCR; TCRdb's table is partial and in-frame only. This sample yields under 95,000 clones, of which 72% are seen a single time; 12% belongs to the top ten. The genes are TRBV6-5 and TRBJ1-1; no clear D. This TCR was recovered from a woman in her thirties or forties in good health and CMV-seropositive. Material for sequencing was PBMCs. DNA for the CDR3: TGTGCCAGCACCCGACCCTCCCCGCCGGAGACTTTCTTT. The encoded protein is CASTRPSPPETFF.